The text below deals with one TCR beta chain. The antigen remains unidentified. The data originate from a study of blood T cells in healthy people across ages. Study findings and constraints: Roughly linearly, TCR beta diversity per million T cells fell as age increased.

This CDR3 contains 13 residues. From germline, CDR1 is ENHRY and CDR2 SYGVKD. V gave up 0 bases and J gave up 5 bases, with 7 bases separating them. A second PCR, run for about 7 to 12 cycles, used a sample-barcoded 5' primer plus a J-beta primer mix. Via MiXCR, TCRdb re-called the 5' RACE reads, giving one row per CDR3 protein. The table records over 1,200,000 distinct CDR3 sequences, around 59% of them present only once. Isolation per sample recovered at least 6.5 million PBMCs. No fewer than 5.5 micrograms of total RNA were isolated from every sample. The receptor was derived from a man younger than 35 in good health. The V call is TRBV10-3, the J call TRBJ2-5; D uncertain. The sample comprised blood. The CDR3 is CAISESDGETQYF. In nucleotides, the CDR3 is TGTGCCATCAGTGAGTCGGACGGGGAGACCCAGTACTTC.